This TCR beta chain is drawn from a study of shared clonotypes between healthy human individuals. About the research overall: Donors had three CD4 naive, three CD4 memory, two CD8 naive and one CD8 memory plate apiece. Study-level points and caveats: The four-donor shared clonotypes exceeded non-shared clonotypes in generation probability, with non-shared ones scoring lower. The low donor count limited represented genetic and exposure-history diversity. On the whole, naive subsets had larger estimated richness than memory subsets had.

With respect to this clone: Its antigen is unknown.

Profiling relied on immunoSEQ multiplex PCR, and the TCRdb table lists in-frame clones only, not all of them. The sample holds hundreds of thousands of clones, about 92% seen once. The germline CDR1 and CDR2 sequences are SEHNR and FQNEAQ (reference sequence). Trimming left V 0 bases short and J 4 bases short, with 18 bases between. This CDR3 is built from 17 residues. Naive CD8 isolation took CD45RO-negative cells positively selected for CCR7 and excluded terminally differentiated effector memory CD45RA+ cells. This TCR derives from a man aged 25-45 years in good health. V and J are TRBV7-9 and TRBJ1-2, with D perhaps TRBD1 (5 bases). Sequenced sample: naive CD8+ T cells sorted from blood. CDR3 loop: CASSLANWDLTGYGYTF. The CDR3 DNA follows: TGTGCCAGCAGCTTAGCGAACTGGGACCTGACGGGCTATGGCTACACCTTC.